These 6 T cell receptor beta chains originate from one sample sequenced in a study of T-cell reconstitution after alpha-beta-depleted transplantation in children. Unique molecular identifiers were incorporated into the prepared TCRbeta library. TCRdb called the PCR reads again in MiXCR, with one record for every CDR3 protein. The sample carries 190,000 or so distinct CDR3 sequences, more than 6.5% recorded once. The material sequenced was PBMCs from the stem cell graft donor, taken from the stem cell graft. The receptors shown here come from a human donor who donated a stem cell graft to a child with Wiskott-Aldrich syndrome.

This clonotype has ten or more counts. The chain combines TRBV11-3 with TRBJ2-3; D may match TRBD1 or TRBD2 (5 bases each). The CDR3 runs 12 residues. Germline values: CDR1 SGHNT, CDR2 YENEEA. Trimming left V 2 bases short and J 8 bases short, with 8 bases between. CDR3 DNA sequence: TGTGCCAGCAGCTTACGGGGCGGTACGCAGTATTTT. Translation gives CASSLRGGTQYF.

The table lists this clonotype with many counts. This rearrangement joins TRBV5-1 to TRBJ2-7; possible D gene TRBD2, 5 bases. This CDR3 spans 14 amino acids. Between the trimmed V and J ends, which lost 3 bases and 7 bases, there was a span of 17 bases. CDR1 and CDR2 from the germline V gene are SGHRS and YFSETQ. For the CDR3, the DNA is TGCGCCAGCAGCTGGACTGCCGAGGTTTGGGAGCAGTACTTC. This codes for CASSWTAEVWEQYF.

This chain links TRBV12-3 or TRBV12-4 with TRBJ1-2; 9 positions agree with TRBD1. V gave up 6 bases and J gave up 4 bases; unmatched junction bases: 6. CDR3 length: 14 amino acids. The CDR3: CASSRDRAFYGYTF. The DNA of the CDR3 is TGTGCCAGCAGCCGGGACAGGGCCTTCTATGGCTACACCTTC.

This clonotype has a count of ten or more. The V call is TRBV27, the J call TRBJ2-7, with 8 bases lining up with TRBD1. J was trimmed by 2 bases and V by 2 bases; bases with no gene match: 5. Per the germline V gene, CDR1 is MNHEY and CDR2 is SMNVEV (reference sequence). This CDR3 contains 15 residues. The CDR3 sequence: CASSLDSGGPYEQYF. CDR3 nucleotide sequence: TGTGCCAGCAGTTTAGATTCAGGGGGCCCCTACGAGCAGTACTTC.

This clonotype was found many times. The chain is built from TRBV5-5 and TRBJ2-2; perhaps D is TRBD1 or TRBD2 (7 bases each). Trimming took off 4 bases at V and 7 bases at J, with 20 bases between the two ends. The CDR3 is 16 residues long. Germline V gene data show CDR1 as SGHKS and CDR2 as YYEKEE (reference sequence). CDR3 DNA: TGTGCCAGCAGCCCCGGGGGGACAGACACGGGCGGGGAGCTGTTTTTT. Residues: CASSPGGTDTGGELFF.

In its sample, this clonotype was seen many times. The V call is TRBV10-3, the J call TRBJ1-5, with a tentative D call TRBD1 (6 bases). The CDR3 is made up of 14 amino acids. The V and J ends lost 3 bases and 2 bases respectively, with 8 bases between them. Germline CDR1 is ENHRY and CDR2 is SYGVKD. The CDR3 loop is CAISDSGGNQPQHF. The DNA for the CDR3 is TGTGCCATCAGTGACTCAGGGGGCAATCAGCCCCAGCATTTT.